A selection of T cell receptor beta chains follows, all from one sample in a study of PD-1 blockade in classical Hodgkin lymphoma. Generated by immunoSEQ multiplex PCR, the TCRdb table keeps only in-frame clones and is missing some. The data show around 10,000 clones, around 90% seen once. The sequencing used peripheral blood mononuclear cells (PBMCs), collected at baseline. These TCRs come from a human donor with classical Hodgkin lymphoma. Each CDR3 is given with its conserved first and last residue. The D gene is left open where the match is weak.

- | TRBV21-1 | CASSKEGQAYEQYF
TRBD1 | TRBV9 | CASSVDGQGEAFF
- | TRBV5-4 | CASSHPSGPSTDTQYF
TRBD2 | TRBV28 | CASSELGVAGGPIYEQYF
TRBD2 | TRBV6-6 | CASSTSGGNNEQFF
TRBD1 | TRBV28 | CASSLTGQGNYYGYTF
- | TRBV9 | CASSVVGDSGYTF
- | TRBV7-8 | CASSPRIAKNIQYF
- | TRBV7-9 | CASSPLGAGREDQPQHF
- | TRBV6-5 | CASSYTGPGNTIYF
- | TRBV18 | CASCPAADQPQHF
- | TRBV29-1 | CSVDGARETQYF
TRBD2 | TRBV6-4 | CASSGLAGESDTQYF
- | TRBV5-8 | CASSFTGNTIYF
- | TRBV9 | CASSDEGPYGYTF
TRBD1 | TRBV9 | CASSVSGGSGGYTF
TRBD2 | TRBV29-1 | CSVGTPGREVRGELFF
- | TRBV11-2 | CASSRNSGYYGYTF
- | TRBV14 | CASSQDGNQPQHF
TRBD2 | TRBV13 | CASNMGGNLYEQYF
TRBD2 | TRBV6-5 | CASRAGRSSTDTQYF
- | TRBV28 | CASSSGKRETQYF
- | TRBV2 | CASGSQGIFYEQYF
TRBD1 | TRBV27 | CASRPYSLGTGLATNEKLFF
TRBD1 | TRBV29-1 | CSVVRTGVSNEQYF
- | TRBV11-3 | CASSTRDGQAYEQYF
TRBD1 | TRBV6-1 | CASSGTENTEAFF
- | TRBV19 | CASSFPSQWQGIVRANYGYTF
TRBD2 | TRBV5-1 | CASSLPLAGVTETQYF
TRBD1 | TRBV2 | CASKVGTEHTGELFF
TRBD2 | TRBV25-1 | CASSGSSGNNEQFF
- | TRBV9 | CASSALQGPYEQYF
TRBD1 | TRBV28 | CASSFLTGTSYEQYF
TRBD1 | TRBV5-5 | CASSSGQWNYGYTF
TRBD2 | TRBV7-9 | CASSLVSFSGGIVYNEQFF
TRBD2 | TRBV6-1 | CASGQTSASKNEQFF
TRBD1 | TRBV30 | CAWSVRTGNTEAFF
TRBD1 | TRBV9 | CASSGDSRSTDTQYF
TRBD1 | TRBV28 | CASSWTGAQPQHF
- | TRBV5-4 | CASSLNRVYTDTQYF
- | TRBV7-9 | CASSLARGMAKNIQYF
TRBD1 | TRBV6-5 | CASRFTGGPNYGYTF
- | TRBV13 | CASSSTNLGTEAFF
- | TRBV18 | CASSPGHNNEQFF
TRBD1 | TRBV14 | CASSQAWDRGPPSFSYEQYF
- | TRBV11-2 | CASSFPRTTSYNEQFF
- | TRBV4-1 | CASSQDGQPHYEQYF
TRBD2 | TRBV4-1 | CASSQVVAGVYTGELFF
- | TRBV5-1 | CASSTWEDFGYTF
- | TRBV7-9 | CASSSDTSEQFF
TRBD2 | TRBV14 | CASSQDAPWGRVAGELFF